The sequence of this T cell receptor (beta chain) was determined in a study of OX40 agonist ivuxolimab in advanced cancers. Across the study: The dose of intravenous ivuxolimab that patients received every 2 weeks ranged from 0.01 to 10 mg/kg.

The method was immunoSEQ multiplex PCR; TCRdb's version includes in-frame clones alone and lacks a portion of them. The table lists more than 35,000 clones, 70% to 90% of them singletons. Note on this clone: The antigen is unknown.

People who had autoimmune disease history or systemic immunosuppression were excluded. Study-level results: Within 6 weeks, CD4+ and CD8+ blood T cells expanded clonally at 0.1 to 3.0 mg/kg.

This CDR3 comprises 12 residues. Looked up from germline, CDR1 is LGHNA and CDR2 is YSLEER. Trimming pared 4 bases from V and 8 bases from J, leaving 9 bases between. The clonotype originates from an adult with an advanced solid tumor such as melanoma, head and neck, liver or kidney cancer. V usage is TRBV4-3 and J usage is TRBJ2-4, with D perhaps matching TRBD2 (6 bases). Specimen: CD4+ or CD8+ T cells sorted from blood, collected in a trial of the OX40 agonist ivuxolimab. CDR3 residues: CASSPGGDIQYF. The CDR3 nucleotides read TGCGCCAGCAGCCCCGGCGGGGACATTCAGTACTTC.